These 2 T cell receptor beta chains share one sample of origin, sequenced in a study of spatial heterogeneity in lung cancer. As for time point: blood at routine non-recurrence follow-up after resection. Tumor, nontumor lung or frozen PBMC supplied whole RNA that was sequenced unsorted. TCRdb analysed the 5' RACE reads with MiXCR anew, one entry per CDR3 protein. The table has around 120,000 distinct CDR3 sequences, 12% seen once. Sample: PBMCs, taken at follow-up. These receptors came from a male donor with early-stage non-small cell lung cancer.

This clonotype was counted between two and nine times. In nucleotides, the CDR3 is TGTGCCAGCAGCCTGAGCGGGGGCCTACTCACAGATACGCAGTATTTT. Protein sequence: CASSLSGGLLTDTQYF. The chain is built from TRBV7-2 and TRBJ2-3; 8 positions match TRBD2. Germline V lookup: CDR1 SGHTA, CDR2 FQGNSA. V lost 5 bases and J lost 2; bases outside the gene matches: 9. This CDR3 is built from 16 residues. The full variable domain, completed using reference TRBV7-2 and TRBJ2-3, is GAGVSQSPSNKVTEKGKDVELRCDPISGHTALYWYRQSLGQGLEFLIYFQGNSAPDKSGLPSDRFSAERTGGSVSTLTIQRTQQEDSAVYLCASSLSGGLLTDTQYFGPGTRLTVL.

This clonotype was seen only a few times. This sequence joins TRBV7-9 and TRBJ2-1, with D perhaps matching TRBD1 (5 bases). Germline CDR1 is SEHNR and CDR2 is FQNEAQ (reference sequence). The germline V and J ends were trimmed by 7 bases and 2 bases, with 9 bases remaining between them. The CDR3 runs to 13 residues. Here the CDR3 DNA reads TGTGCCAGCACCAAGGACACCTACAATGAGCAGTTCTTC. It encodes CASTKDTYNEQFF.